This TCR beta chain appears in the sequencing data of a study of cytomegalovirus exposure and HLA in healthy donors. It was with 60 Vbeta and 13 Jbeta primers that the PCR ran. Some clones are missing from TCRdb's copy, which holds only in-frame ones; the method was immunoSEQ multiplex PCR. Of fewer than 250,000 clones listed, just under 75% were seen once; the top ten hold about 5%. This TCR was recovered from a man aged 25 to 45 in good health and CMV-seropositive. Sequenced: PBMCs.

CDR3 loop: CASSPGTSGAFKLEQYF. In nucleotides, the CDR3 is TGTGCCAGCAGCCCCGGGACTAGCGGGGCCTTCAAATTGGAGCAGTACTTC. The gene calls are TRBV4-2 and TRBJ2-7, with 13 bases aligning to TRBD2. Germline V gene lookup returns CDR1 LGHNA and CDR2 YNFKEQ. The CDR3 is made up of 17 amino acids. V shed 4 bases, J shed 7 bases, and the junction held 13 bases outside the gene matches.